The sequence of this T cell receptor (beta chain) was determined in a study of blood T cell repertoires in COVID-19. The Seattle patients joined while their infection was active and were tracked longitudinally afterward. The CDR3 sequence is 14 residues long. The germline gives CDR1 SQVTM, CDR2 ANQGSEA. The protocol was immunoSEQ multiplex PCR, while the TCRdb copy is restricted to in-frame clones and leaves out a portion. The data hold roughly 210,000 clones, with around 80% observed a single time. This TCR was sampled from a woman older than 75 with COVID-19, enrolled during active disease. The chain has TRBV29-1 and TRBJ2-2, with TRBD2 matching over 9 bases. The sample was peripheral blood. The CDR3 DNA sequence: TGCGGCGCGGGAGGGCGGGGGGACACCGGGGAGCTGTTTTTT. Translated, it gives CGAGGRGDTGELFF.